The clone carrying this T cell receptor beta chain was detected only once. Its target is unknown. Primers for the PCR totalled 60 Vbeta and 13 Jbeta. Profiling relied on immunoSEQ multiplex PCR, and the TCRdb table lists in-frame clones only, not all of them. In the table there are around 200,000 clones, 77% of which are singletons. This entry belongs to a study of cytomegalovirus exposure and HLA in healthy donors. The study's findings and limits: A later analysis, which compared TCR beta chains of equal frequency, found the HLA-associated ones more clonally expanded.

The clonotype originates from a woman aged 55-75 years in good health and CMV-seropositive. The material sequenced was PBMCs.

DNA of the CDR3: TGTGCCAGTAGTATGAGGGCCCGCGGGGACTCCTACAATGAGCAGTTCTTC. Its translation is CASSMRARGDSYNEQFF. This rearrangement joins TRBV19 to TRBJ2-1, with TRBD2 as a possible D gene (6 bases). The V gene's germline CDR1 is LNHDA and CDR2 SQIVND (reference sequence). This CDR3 has 17 amino acids. The V end lost 3 bases, the J end lost 0 bases, and 15 bases lay between the germline ends.